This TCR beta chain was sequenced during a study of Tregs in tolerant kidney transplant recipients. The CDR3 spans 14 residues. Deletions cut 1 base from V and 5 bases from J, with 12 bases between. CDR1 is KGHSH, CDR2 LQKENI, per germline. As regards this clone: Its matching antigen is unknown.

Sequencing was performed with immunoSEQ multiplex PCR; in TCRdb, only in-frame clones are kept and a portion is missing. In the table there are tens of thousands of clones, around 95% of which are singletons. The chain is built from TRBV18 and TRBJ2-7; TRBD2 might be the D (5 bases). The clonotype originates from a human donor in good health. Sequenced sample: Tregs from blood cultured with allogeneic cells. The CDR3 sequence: CASSPREGYHEQYF. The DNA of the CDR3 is TGTGCCAGCTCACCACGAGAGGGATACCACGAGCAGTACTTC.